The entry that follows covers one T cell receptor (beta chain) sequence. The sample is drawn from a study of glioma-infiltrating T cells after dendritic cell vaccination. In the study overall: Autologous tumor lysate-pulsed dendritic cell vaccination was given between about 2002 and 2013.

The length of the CDR3 is 15 residues. V shed 7 bases, J shed 10 bases, and the junction held 16 bases outside the gene matches. Germline V CDR1 and CDR2: SEHNR, FQNEAQ (reference sequence). Clones were sequenced by immunoSEQ multiplex PCR, and TCRdb holds only the in-frame ones, with some missing. The sample records roughly 83,000 clones, around 86% being singletons. This chain joins TRBV7-9 and TRBJ2-5; TRBD1 matches 9 bases. Sequencing used blood, obtained before dendritic cell vaccination. The clonotype was recovered from a human donor with glioblastoma. The CDR3 protein is CASKGPLGGQGDQYF. The CDR3 DNA sequence: TGTGCCAGCAAGGGCCCCTTAGGGGGACAGGGCGACCAGTACTTC.